The 9 T cell receptor beta chains below were found in one sample sequenced in a study of blood T cells in healthy people across ages (dated by TCRdb to about 2015). The library was prepared using 5' RACE. The sequencing machine was an Illumina HiSeq 2500. The second PCR ran for roughly 7 to 11 cycles and used a J-beta primer mix along with a sample-barcoded 5' primer. TCRdb itself trimmed the public reads at Q25 with fastp, ran MiXCR and retained productive beta chains. Records with the same CDR3 protein are collapsed into one entry carrying the most frequent genes and DNA. The sample includes more than 900,000 distinct CDR3 sequences, with less than 25% observed a single time. Approximately 0.7% of the sample comes from the top ten. The data also belong to a second study, concerning T cells of mothers and their children.

Sequenced input: blood. Source of these receptors: a girl under 10 years old in good health.

V gene TRBV25-1 combines with J gene TRBJ2-5; possibly TRBD1 for D (5 bases). Germline-derived CDR1 and CDR2 are MGHDK and SYGVNS. The CDR3 contains 16 residues. V shed 1 base and J shed 2 bases, with 14 bases lying between them. CDR3 DNA: TGTGCCAGCAGTGAATTTGGTGGGGCAGGACAAGAGACCCAGTACTTC. This gives the protein CASSEFGGAGQETQYF.

A note on this clonotype: A read error is possible here, since a much larger clone lies one base away. This chain joins TRBV12-3 or TRBV12-4 and TRBJ2-5, with 9 bases fitting TRBD2. V was clipped by 2 bases and J by 4 bases; unmatched bases: 17. The CDR3 is 19 residues long. CDR3 DNA sequence: TGTGCCAGCAGTTTATCAAGGGGGCGGGGGGGCCATGGGGCAGAGACCCAGTACTTC. As protein: CASSLSRGRGGHGAETQYF.

The gene calls are TRBV4-1 and TRBJ2-1; D not certain. CDR3 length: 15 residues. Germline V CDR1 and CDR2: MGHRA, YSYEKL. Deletions cut 4 bases from V and 1 base from J, with 11 bases between. CDR3 in amino acids: CASSPDEGSYNEQFF. The CDR3 DNA reads as TGCGCCAGCAGCCCAGATGAAGGGTCCTACAATGAGCAGTTCTTC.

This clonotype was picked up a small number of times. The chain's CDR3 is CASSLTEEKLFF. CDR3 DNA: TGTGCCAGCAGTTTGACGGAAGAAAAACTGTTTTTT. The chain uses TRBV27 and TRBJ1-4; D remains ambiguous. Looked up from germline, CDR1 is MNHEY and CDR2 is SMNVEV (reference sequence). CDR3 size: 12 residues. Trimming took off 3 bases at V and 8 bases at J, with 7 bases between the two ends.

The chain has TRBV19 and TRBJ1-1; 9 bases match TRBD1. The CDR3 totals 15 residues. With V trimmed by 6 bases and J by 6 bases, 11 bases remained unmatched. The germline V gene encodes CDR1 LNHDA and CDR2 SQIVND (reference sequence). This chain's CDR3 is CASSFYDRGSPEAFF. CDR3 DNA: TGTGCCAGTAGCTTCTACGACAGGGGGTCCCCTGAAGCTTTCTTT.

The chain joins TRBV28 to TRBJ2-7; 9 positions match TRBD1. The ends lost 7 bases at V and 2 bases at J; junction bases unmatched: 9. The CDR3 has 15 amino acids. Per germline, CDR1 MDHEN and CDR2 SYDVKM. DNA for the CDR3: TGTGCCAGCATGCAGACCGGGACAGGGCCCTACGAGCAGTACTTC. Amino acid sequence: CASMQTGTGPYEQYF.

V is TRBV20-1 and J is TRBJ2-5, with TRBD2 as a possible D gene (6 bases). The CDR3 extends over 15 amino acids. CDR1 is DFQATT, CDR2 SNEGSKA, per germline (reference sequence). With 6 bases removed from V and 4 bases from J, the gap between germline ends came to 21 bases. CDR3 region: CSARLSGPSGETQYF. DNA for the CDR3: TGCAGTGCGCGACTTAGCGGTCCCAGCGGAGAGACCCAGTACTTC.

CDR3 protein: CATSKSSGDFQETQYF. The CDR3 coding sequence is TGTGCCACCAGCAAGTCTAGCGGCGACTTCCAAGAGACCCAGTACTTC. The J gene is TRBJ2-5, the V gene TRBV15, with 7 bases fitting TRBD2. The CDR3 contains 16 residues. The germline gives CDR1 LNHNV, CDR2 YYDKDF (reference sequence). The V gene end was trimmed by 4 bases and the J gene end by 1 base; junction bases not matched to a gene: 9.

V usage is TRBV20-1 and J usage is TRBJ2-5; no firm D call. V lost 5 bases and J 3 bases, leaving 10 bases between the germline ends. This CDR3 has 12 amino acids. Germline V gene lookup returns CDR1 DFQATT and CDR2 SNEGSKA (reference sequence). The CDR3 coding sequence is TGCAGTGCTTCAAGGGTTGAAGAGACCCAGTACTTC. This translates into CSASRVEETQYF.